Reported below is one TCR beta chain. This clone was counted between two and nine times. Its recognized antigen is unknown. Base quality data are lacking; no much larger clone is found one base away. The donors were healthy, HIV-negative adults with no recently reported acute infections or vaccinations. Only Caucasian adults living in Nashville, Tennessee, USA were represented among the donors. CD8 memory samples were composed of magnetically selected CD45RO+ cells combined with CCR7-negative CD45RA+ effector memory (TemRA) cells. Blood was obtained by leukapheresis, after which PBMCs were separated by Ficoll-Histopaque density gradient centrifugation and cryopreserved in liquid nitrogen vapor phase. Purity and quantity of every magnetically sorted T cell population were checked by analytical flow cytometry. Each sorted fraction had its genomic DNA isolated and then quantified by UV absorbance on a Nanodrop 2000c.

Using the deep immunoSEQ assay, TCR CDR3 regions were amplified from genomic DNA by multiplex PCR. Genomic DNA extracted from each cell subset was distributed evenly over all wells of several immunoSEQ 96-well plates, and each plate served as one replicate. For sorted subsets, around 0.2 ug of genomic DNA, equivalent to around 30,000 T cell genomes, went into each replicate PCR. Purified libraries were quantified with a Qubit 3.0 fluorometer, sized on a Bioanalyzer 2100, and re-quantified with the KAPA Library Quantification kit. Each immunoSEQ 96-well plate was sequenced on its own single-read 150-cycle Illumina NextSeq 550 flow cell. In the paper's pipeline: The immunoSEQ output contained only junctional sequences without quality scores, so filtering could not match that applied to full-length reads. To assign V/J genes and CDR3, sequences were annotated using PyIR, a Python wrapper for IgBLAST v1.9, with IMGT germline references. Reads with weak V/J assignments (E-value above 1e-6), missing CDR3, stop codons, out-of-frame junctions, or ambiguous translated residues were removed. V3J clonotypes were defined by identical inferred V gene, J gene, and CDR3 amino acid sequence. The percentage overlap between two repertoires was calculated by dividing the number of shared unique clonotypes by the size of the smaller repertoire. Three approaches were used to assess repertoire richness: RTK rarefaction, the Chao1 estimator, and Recon v2.1 estimates of unobserved clonotypes. OLGA was used to compute generation probabilities for all TCRbeta clonotypes that the gDNA method yielded from a few donors. The table comes from immuneACCESS by way of TCRdb, which keeps in-frame sequences with V and J called. Part of the clones is missing from these tables; in studies checked, under half for an unresolved V gene and the rest for unknown reasons. The DNA gave D and trimming, while V, J and clone size come from that table. The sample table holds around 300,000 clones, of which around 86% were seen once. In total, the top ten clones hold 15% to 20% of the sample.

The data originate from a study of shared clonotypes between healthy human individuals (dated by TCRdb to 2018 to 2021). The study in broad terms: A few men and a couple of women, aged 18 to 49 years, made up the cohort. To estimate repertoire size and how much clonotypes are shared between individuals, the study performed deep sequencing of blood TCR repertoires from a handful of healthy adults. Libraries were prepared and TCR repertoires were sequenced by different laboratories using diverse techniques, in order to increase sequencing depth and limit assay-specific biases. For each donor, CD4 naive and CD4 memory were each given three plates, CD8 naive was given two plates, and CD8 memory was given one plate. Leukapheresis yielded between about 0.94 and 10 billion PBMCs per donor.

Overall study results and their limits: The genetic and exposure-history diversity represented was limited by the small number of donors. When four donors were compared, the shared fraction of clonotypes was 5% to 6.5% for naive CD4, roughly 3.3% for naive CD8, 2.3% for memory CD4, and around 0.37% for memory CD8. Sampling was limited to blood, and TCR repertoires in tissue likely differ from TCR repertoires in blood. Estimated clonotype richness was generally larger for naive than for memory subsets. Compared with non-shared clonotypes, clonotypes shared by all four sorted-subset donors had higher generation probabilities. Even with the large sequencing depth, rarefaction of the sorted-subset datasets indicated that sequencing was incomplete. Pairwise subsampling led to the expectation that sequencing depth would affect the degree of clonotype sharing among donors.

From cysteine to phenylalanine, the CDR3 is 12 amino acids long. Of the read, only the CDR3 DNA is kept; its 36 bases are in frame from base 1. At the junction V is shortened by 0 bases and J by 1 base, with 4 bases in between. CDR1 and CDR2 were assigned from the germline V gene (reference sequence) as GTSNPN and SVGIG. The rearranged chain carries TRBV30 and TRBJ2-7; the D gene lacks a confident call. This TCR came from a young man in good health. Sequencing used memory CD8+ T cells sorted from blood. This sample's cell subset or site label indicates: CD45RO+ cells pooled with CCR7-negative TemRA cells. CDR3 sequence: CAWSVGSYEQYF. The DNA sequence reads TGTGCCTGGAGTGTAGGTTCCTACGAGCAGTACTTC.